Here is one TCR beta chain with its context. The antigen remains undetermined. Profiling relied on immunoSEQ multiplex PCR, and the TCRdb table lists in-frame clones only, not all of them. The table lists some 740,000 clones, 80% to 95% of them singletons. The data originate from a study of shared clonotypes between healthy human individuals. As for the study in general: Donors were two women and a few men aged 18 to 49. Findings of the study overall: The study found lower generation probabilities in non-shared clonotypes than in those shared by all four donors. Researchers found naive subsets generally carried larger estimated richness than memory subsets.

CDR3 length: 12 amino acids. V lost 3 bases, J lost 8 bases, and 10 bases lay in between. Germline lookup yields CDR1 WSHSY and CDR2 SAAADI. CD45RO negativity and positive selection for CCR7 defined naive CD8 cells, a population that excluded terminally differentiated effector memory CD45RA+ cells. Healthy adults negative for HIV, lacking recent acute infections or vaccinations, served as donors. This TCR was sampled from a man younger than 40 in good health. The V call is TRBV10-2, the J call TRBJ1-1, with TRBD1 as a possible D gene (5 bases). Sequenced sample: naive CD8+ T cells sorted from blood. The CDR3 nucleotides are TGCGCCAGCAGTGATGACAGCCCAGAAGCTTTCTTT. Translating gives CASSDDSPEAFF.